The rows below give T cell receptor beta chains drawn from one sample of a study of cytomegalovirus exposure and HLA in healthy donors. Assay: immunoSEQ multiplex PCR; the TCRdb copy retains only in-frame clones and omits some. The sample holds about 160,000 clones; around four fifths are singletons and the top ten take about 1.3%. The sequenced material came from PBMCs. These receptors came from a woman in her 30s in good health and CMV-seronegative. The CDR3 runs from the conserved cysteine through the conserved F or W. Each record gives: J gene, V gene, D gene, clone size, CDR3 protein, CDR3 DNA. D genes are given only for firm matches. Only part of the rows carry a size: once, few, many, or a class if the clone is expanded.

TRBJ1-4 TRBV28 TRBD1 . CASSLFRLGGLNEKLFF TGTGCCAGCAGTTTATTTCGGTTAGGGGGCTTAAATGAAAAACTGTTTTTT
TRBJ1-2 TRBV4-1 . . CASSHTQGETGGYTF TGCGCCAGCAGCCACACACAGGGTGAGACGGGTGGCTACACCTTC
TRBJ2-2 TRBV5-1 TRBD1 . CASRTGDYTGELFF TGCGCCAGCAGGACAGGGGATTACACCGGGGAGCTGTTTTTT
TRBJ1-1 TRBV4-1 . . CASSQEGGVGAFF TGCGCCAGCAGCCAAGAAGGGGGGGTCGGGGCTTTCTTT
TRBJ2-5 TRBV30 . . CAWRFSGPLGTQYF TGTGCCTGGAGGTTTAGCGGACCCCTAGGGACCCAGTACTTC
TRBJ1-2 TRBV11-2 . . CASSLDRQNYGYTF TGTGCCAGCAGCTTAGATCGCCAGAACTATGGCTACACCTTC
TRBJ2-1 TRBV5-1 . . CASSGGGQNNEQFF TGCGCCAGCAGCGGGGGGGGCCAGAACAATGAGCAGTTCTTC
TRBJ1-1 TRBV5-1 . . CASSWEGGTEAFF TGCGCCAGCAGCTGGGAGGGAGGTACTGAAGCTTTCTTT
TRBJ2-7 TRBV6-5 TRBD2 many CASSFSGEAPEQYF TGTGCCAGCAGCTTTAGCGGGGAAGCCCCCGAGCAGTACTTC
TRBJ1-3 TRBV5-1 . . CASSFSLDKRSGNTIYF TGCGCCAGCAGCTTTTCCTTGGACAAGCGATCTGGAAACACCATATATTTT
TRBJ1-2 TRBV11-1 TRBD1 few CASSPWTGDGYTF TGTGCCAGCAGCCCGTGGACAGGGGACGGCTACACCTTC
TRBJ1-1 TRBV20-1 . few CSAPGDSEAFF TGCAGTGCTCCAGGTGACAGTGAAGCTTTCTTT
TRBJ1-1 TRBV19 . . CASSLFIRGGTEAFF TGTGCCAGTAGTCTCTTTATTAGGGGCGGTACTGAAGCTTTCTTT
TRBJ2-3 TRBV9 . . CASTRTEISTDTQYF TGTGCCAGCACCAGGACTGAAATTAGCACAGATACGCAGTATTTT
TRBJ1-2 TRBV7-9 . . CASSSPGQENYGYTF TGTGCCAGCAGCTCTCCGGGACAAGAAAACTATGGCTACACCTTC
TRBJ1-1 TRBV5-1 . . CASRDYTEAFF TGCGCCAGCCGCGACTACACTGAAGCTTTCTTT
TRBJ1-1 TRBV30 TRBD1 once CAWSVMVQGEAFF TGTGCCTGGAGTGTAATGGTGCAGGGGGAGGCTTTCTTT
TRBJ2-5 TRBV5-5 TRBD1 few CASSLDGTGVETQYF TGTGCCAGCAGCTTGGATGGGACAGGGGTTGAGACCCAGTACTTC
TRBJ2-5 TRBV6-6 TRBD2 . CASNQAGATQYF TGTGCCAGTAACCAAGCGGGGGCGACCCAGTACTTC
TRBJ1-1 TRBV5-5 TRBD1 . CASSWTGRGYTEAFF TGTGCCAGCAGCTGGACAGGGAGGGGGTACACTGAAGCTTTCTTT
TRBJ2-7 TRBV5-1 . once CASSLDRVGEQYF TGCGCCAGCAGCTTGGACCGGGTCGGCGAGCAGTACTTC
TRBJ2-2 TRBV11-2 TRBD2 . CASSLVAGAYTGELFF TGTGCCAGCAGCTTAGTAGCGGGGGCCTACACCGGGGAGCTGTTTTTT
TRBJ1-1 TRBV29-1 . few CSARTAAAATEAFF TGCAGCGCCAGGACAGCGGCGGCAGCCACTGAAGCTTTCTTT
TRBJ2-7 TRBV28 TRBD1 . CASIGRQGRYEQYF TGTGCCAGCATCGGCCGACAGGGTAGATACGAGCAGTACTTC
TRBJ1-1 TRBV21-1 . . CASSQDRVNTEAFF TGTGCCAGCAGCCAGGACAGGGTGAACACTGAAGCTTTCTTT
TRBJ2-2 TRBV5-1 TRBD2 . CASRRTSGGANTGELFF TGCGCCAGCAGACGGACTAGCGGGGGGGCGAACACCGGGGAGCTGTTTTTT
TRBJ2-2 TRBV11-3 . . CASSLDRSPSNTGELFF TGTGCCAGCAGCTTAGATCGTAGCCCCTCGAACACCGGGGAGCTGTTTTTT
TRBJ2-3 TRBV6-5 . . CASTMDGGDTQYF TGTGCCAGCACCATGGACGGGGGAGATACGCAGTATTTT
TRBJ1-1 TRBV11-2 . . CASSLRGTGTAFF TGTGCCAGCAGCTTAAGAGGTACAGGGACGGCTTTCTTT
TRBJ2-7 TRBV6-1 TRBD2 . CASSSQTSGAYEQYF TGTGCCAGCAGTTCTCAGACTAGCGGGGCCTACGAGCAGTACTTC
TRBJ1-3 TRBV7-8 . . CASRRQAISGNTIYF TGTGCCAGCAGGCGACAGGCCATCTCTGGAAACACCATATATTTT
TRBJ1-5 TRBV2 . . CASSQGGYSNQPQHF TGTGCCAGCAGTCAGGGAGGGTATAGCAATCAGCCCCAGCATTTT
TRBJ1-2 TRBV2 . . CASTGGQYYGYTF TGTGCCAGCACCGGGGGGCAGTACTATGGCTACACCTTC
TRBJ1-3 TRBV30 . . CAWSQGSDSNTIYF TGTGCCTGGAGTCAGGGCAGTGACAGTAACACCATATATTTT
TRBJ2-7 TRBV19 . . CASSIKSSYEQYF TGTGCCAGTAGTATAAAGAGCTCCTACGAGCAGTACTTC
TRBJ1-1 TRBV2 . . CASRKSTEAFF TGTGCCAGCCGCAAGAGCACTGAAGCTTTCTTT
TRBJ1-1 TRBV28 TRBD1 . CASSLPRGRGNTEAFF TGTGCCAGCAGTTTACCCAGGGGGCGGGGAAACACTGAAGCTTTCTTT
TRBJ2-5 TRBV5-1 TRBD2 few CASSWGLAGYETQYF TGCGCCAGCAGCTGGGGACTAGCGGGGTACGAGACCCAGTACTTC
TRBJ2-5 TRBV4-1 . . CASSRLGWETQYF TGCGCCAGCAGCCGGCTAGGTTGGGAGACCCAGTACTTC
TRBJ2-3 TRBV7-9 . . CASSFRGTDTQYF TGTGCCAGCAGCTTTAGAGGCACAGATACGCAGTATTTT
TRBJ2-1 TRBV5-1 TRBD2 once CASSLIKGLAGGNEQFF TGCGCCAGCAGCTTGATCAAGGGACTAGCGGGGGGGAACGAGCAGTTCTTC
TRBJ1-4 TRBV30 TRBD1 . CAWSDRGELFF TGTGCCTGGAGTGACAGGGGTGAACTGTTTTTT
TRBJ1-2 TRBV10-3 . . CAISEGVPYGYTF TGTGCCATCAGTGAGGGAGTCCCCTATGGCTACACCTTC
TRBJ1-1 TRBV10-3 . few CAITVRSGGEEAFF TGTGCCATCACCGTCCGGAGTGGGGGCGAGGAAGCTTTCTTT
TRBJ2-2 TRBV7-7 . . CASSPGFRSGELFF TGTGCCAGCAGCCCCGGGTTTAGGTCCGGGGAGCTGTTTTTT
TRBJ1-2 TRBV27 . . CASSWAGNYGYTF TGTGCCAGCAGTTGGGCAGGGAACTATGGCTACACCTTC